This TCR beta chain was sequenced in a study of T cell repertoires in cytomegalovirus infection. Study at large: CMV epitopes that were recently identified and HLA-C-restricted were used alongside well-studied HLA-B-restricted ones. Public TCR beta signatures indicated both CMV infection and matching HLA type.

From the reads, TCRdb called clonotypes with MiXCR, one entry per CDR3 protein. The sample has some 590,000 distinct CDR3 sequences, about 40% seen once. The CDR3 has 12 amino acids. Per the germline V gene, CDR1 is MGHRA and CDR2 is YSYEKL. Between the trimmed V and J ends, which lost 2 bases and 11 bases, there was a span of 13 bases. About this clonotype itself: Its antigen remains unidentified.

The sample was cultured PBMCs, taken from culture after CMV antigen stimulation. The chain has TRBV4-1 and TRBJ2-7, with D hard to call. The clonotype comes from a human donor in good health (CMV status not recorded). Some clones in this sample may be carry-over from other donors' samples. The CDR3 sequence: CASSQLGSPEYF. CDR3 sequence (DNA): TGCGCCAGCAGCCAACTTGGTTCCCCGGAGTACTTC.